This entry describes one T cell receptor beta chain. This sample was included in a study of blood T cell repertoires in COVID-19. About the research overall: The United States, Italy and Spain supplied acute and convalescent COVID-19 samples. Sources were T cells, B-cell-depleted T cells, or PBMCs; the material itself was cDNA or gDNA.

The assay was immunoSEQ multiplex PCR, and TCRdb's table has in-frame clones only and misses some. In the table there are about 300,000 clones, roughly 90% of which are singletons. The CDR3 is 17 amino acids. The sequence was obtained from a woman aged 40 to 50 who had recovered from COVID-19. The sample was PBMCs or T cells enriched from blood (not recorded which). The J gene is TRBJ2-6, the V gene TRBV21-1; the DNA was not used to check the table's D call, TRBD1. TRBV21-1 is tagged as a pseudogene. Here the CDR3 reads CASSKGAGGSGANVLTF. CDR3 bases: TGTGCCAGCAGCAAGGGGGCTGGAGGATCTGGGGCCAACGTCCTGACTTTC.